Listed here are 24 T cell receptor beta chains from one sample, sequenced in a study of T cells in Graves' hyperthyroidism and ophthalmopathy. There were TCR beta CDR3 regions amplified from RNA transcripts. HTBI primers were the set used in a first-round RT-PCR of the TCR CDR3. MiXCR, applied by TCRdb to the multiplex PCR reads, yields one record per CDR3 protein. The sample lists around 760,000 distinct CDR3 sequences; around 40% were seen once. The sequencing sample was made of blood. These TCRs come from a woman between 35 and 50 years old with Graves' hyperthyroidism.

This chain uses TRBV20-1 with TRBJ2-3; no clear D. Trimming took off 6 bases at V and 4 bases at J, with 17 bases between the two ends. Germline V gene data show CDR1 as DFQATT and CDR2 as SNEGSKA (reference sequence). The CDR3 is 14 amino acids. The CDR3 protein is CSAGRPYVPDTQYF. The CDR3 coding sequence is TGCAGTGCAGGGCGGCCCTATGTTCCAGATACGCAGTATTTT.

V is TRBV25-1 and J is TRBJ2-7, with a possible D match to TRBD1 (6 bases). The germline gives CDR1 MGHDK, CDR2 SYGVNS. This CDR3 contains 15 residues. The V end was cut by 3 bases, the J end by 3 bases, with 15 bases between. The CDR3 DNA sequence: TGTGCCAGCAGTGAGGCCTATGGGACATTCTACGAGCAGTACTTC. Protein: CASSEAYGTFYEQYF.

The chain joins TRBV15 to TRBJ1-2, with D perhaps matching TRBD1 (5 bases). The ends were cut back, 0 bases at V and 9 bases at J, with 20 bases in the middle. Germline assignment: CDR1 LNHNV and CDR2 YYDKDF (reference sequence). This CDR3 comprises 16 residues. The CDR3 DNA reads TGTGCCACCAGCAGAGAGCCTACCGGGATGGGACTGAGCTACACCTTC. It codes for CATSREPTGMGLSYTF.

This clonotype has only a few counts. The chain has TRBV4-1 and TRBJ2-7; D may be TRBD1 (5 bases). The V and J ends lost 0 bases and 3 bases respectively, with 27 bases between them. This CDR3 has 20 amino acids. Germline CDR1 reads MGHRA; CDR2 reads YSYEKL. CDR3 in amino acids: CASSQESGDSGRAWDYEQYF. The CDR3 nucleotides read TGCGCCAGCAGCCAAGAATCTGGTGACAGTGGTAGGGCCTGGGACTACGAGCAGTACTTC.

This clonotype was found a few times. This sequence joins TRBV7-2 and TRBJ2-5, with 8 bases matching TRBD2. The junction had 22 bases not matched to a gene; V was cut back by 6 bases and J by 4 bases. The CDR3 is 19 residues long. Germline CDR1 and CDR2: SGHTA and FQGNSA. CDR3 residues: CASRFQGRGAGGSRETQYF. The CDR3 nucleotides read TGTGCCAGCAGATTCCAGGGGCGGGGGGCGGGAGGAAGTCGAGAGACCCAGTACTTC. Looking up the rest from reference TRBV7-2 and TRBJ2-5 gives the full variable domain: GAGVSQSPSNKVTEKGKDVELRCDPISGHTALYWYRQSLGQGLEFLIYFQGNSAPDKSGLPSDRFSAERTGGSVSTLTIQRTQQEDSAVYLCASRFQGRGAGGSRETQYFGPGTRLLVL.

This clonotype was seen ten or more times. The chain employs TRBV20-1 and TRBJ1-2; D not certain. V gave up 4 bases and J gave up 1 base, with 10 bases separating them. This CDR3 comprises 13 residues. Germline V CDR1 and CDR2: DFQATT, SNEGSKA (reference sequence). The CDR3 reads CSAIYRNNYGYTF. The CDR3 DNA reads TGCAGTGCTATCTATCGGAATAACTATGGCTACACCTTC.

The gene calls are TRBV10-3 and TRBJ1-5; D call uncertain. Germline CDR1 reads ENHRY; CDR2 reads SYGVKD. The germline V and J ends were trimmed by 6 bases and 2 bases, with 17 bases remaining between them. The CDR3 extends over 16 amino acids. In DNA, the CDR3 is TGTGCCATCAGCCAAGGGAGTCACCATGGCAATCAGCCCCAGCATTTT. It specifies CAISQGSHHGNQPQHF.

The rearrangement links TRBV6-5 to TRBJ1-2; D not certain. Looked up from germline, CDR1 is MNHEY and CDR2 is SVGAGI. Deletions cut 3 bases from V and 6 bases from J, with 11 bases between. CDR3 length: 13 residues. CDR3 sequence: CASSYYRQDGYTF. The CDR3 DNA follows: TGTGCCAGCAGTTATTACCGACAAGATGGCTACACCTTC.

The V call is TRBV4-3, the J call TRBJ2-5; D not certain. The CDR3 has 15 amino acids. The germline V gene encodes CDR1 LGHNA and CDR2 YSLEER. With 1 base removed from V and 5 bases from J, the gap between germline ends came to 14 bases. The CDR3 spells CASSQAPISVETQYF. The CDR3, as DNA: TGCGCCAGCAGCCAAGCTCCAATTTCGGTCGAGACCCAGTACTTC.

At least ten counts were recorded for this clonotype. The chain joins TRBV9 to TRBJ1-1, with 8 bases matching TRBD1. Per germline, CDR1 SGDLS and CDR2 YYNGEE. Germline trimming cut 3 bases from V and 5 bases from J; bases unmatched to any gene: 12. This CDR3 has 16 residues. The CDR3 region is CASSAQQGVVGTEAFF. DNA for the CDR3: TGTGCCAGCAGCGCCCAACAGGGGGTTGTGGGTACTGAAGCTTTCTTT.

The chain uses TRBV20-1 and TRBJ1-6; D gene uncertain. V gave up 0 bases and J gave up 9 bases, with 12 bases separating them. Per germline, CDR1 DFQATT and CDR2 SNEGSKA (reference sequence). The CDR3 sequence is 14 residues long. The CDR3 DNA reads as TGCAGTGCTAGAGACACGTCCTCTTTTTCACCCCTCCACTTT. Encoded protein: CSARDTSSFSPLHF.

There are many counts of this clonotype. The V and J genes are TRBV7-6 and TRBJ2-7, with 9 positions matching TRBD1. The CDR3 length is 15 residues. Germline V lookup: CDR1 SGHVS, CDR2 FNYEAQ. V was pared by 2 bases and J by 3 bases, with 5 bases of the junction left unmatched. Written as DNA, the CDR3 is TGTGCCAGCAGCTTAAGGACAGGGGCCAACTACGAGCAGTACTTC. Translating gives CASSLRTGANYEQYF.

V is TRBV24-1 and J is TRBJ2-7; 7 bases agree with TRBD1. Trimming at V came to 11 bases and at J to 3 bases, leaving 12 bases not matched to a gene. This CDR3 region has 14 residues. Germline CDR1 and CDR2: KGHDR and SFDVKD. The CDR3, as DNA: TGTGCCAGCTCACCCGGGACAGAAATCTACGAGCAGTACTTC. Protein sequence: CASSPGTEIYEQYF.

This chain joins TRBV25-1 and TRBJ2-7, with 7 bases matching TRBD2. Germline assignment: CDR1 MGHDK and CDR2 SYGVNS. The V gene end was trimmed by 11 bases and the J gene end by 4 bases; junction bases not matched to a gene: 8. This CDR3 comprises 12 residues. DNA of the CDR3: TGTGCCTCCGGGACTACGATTTACGAGCAGTACTTC. Translation: CASGTTIYEQYF.

This clonotype was recorded at least ten times. The rearrangement uses TRBV6-5 and TRBJ1-4; D not certain. Germline assignment: CDR1 MNHEY and CDR2 SVGAGI. The CDR3 covers 13 residues. Trimming took off 3 bases at V and 8 bases at J, with 10 bases between the two ends. The CDR3 nucleotides read TGTGCCAGCAGTTATGGGCAGCGGGAAAAACTGTTTTTT. As protein: CASSYGQREKLFF.

Worth noting for this clonotype: Its ends do not fully match the called genes, so a read error is possible. The chain uses TRBV10-3 and TRBJ2-7; TRBD2 matches 7 bases. The germline V gene encodes CDR1 ENHRY and CDR2 SYGVKD. CDR3 length equals 17 residues. CDR3 nucleotide sequence: TGTGCCAGCAGTTACGGGGTAGCGGGCGCCAGCTCCTACGAGCAGTACTTC. Translation gives CASSYGVAGASSYEQYF.

This clonotype showed up just a few times. The gene calls are TRBV19 and TRBJ1-1, with TRBD1 identical over 7 bases. With 5 bases clipped from V and 0 bases from J, the junction kept 12 bases outside the gene matches. CDR3 length equals 17 residues. CDR1 is LNHDA, CDR2 SQIVND, per germline (reference sequence). The CDR3 nucleotides are TGTGCCAGTAGTGTTAGGGACAGCCTCGCCTTGAACACTGAAGCTTTCTTT. Translated, it gives CASSVRDSLALNTEAFF.

This clonotype was detected a few times. The chain carries TRBV6-1 and TRBJ2-5, with 8 bases that match TRBD2. Per the germline V gene, CDR1 is MNHNS and CDR2 is SASEGT. V lost 7 bases, J lost 5 bases, and 12 bases stayed unmatched. CDR3 length: 15 amino acids. The CDR3 is CASKLQGLETETQYF. The CDR3, as DNA: TGTGCCAGCAAACTCCAGGGACTAGAGACGGAGACCCAGTACTTC.

For this clonotype: Being one base from a much bigger clone, this may be a read error. The chain couples TRBV5-1 to TRBJ1-2; D remains ambiguous. Between the trimmed V and J ends, which lost 1 base and 2 bases, there was a span of 12 bases. The germline V gene has CDR1 SGHRS and CDR2 YFSETQ. The CDR3 has 15 amino acids. This CDR3 is CASSLSVGSNYGYTF. Here the CDR3 DNA reads TGCGCCAGCAGCTTGTCAGTGGGCAGCAACTATGGCTACACCTTC.

The V call is TRBV20-1, the J call TRBJ2-2; 13 bases line up with TRBD2. This CDR3 contains 15 residues. The V gene's germline CDR1 is DFQATT and CDR2 SNEGSKA (reference sequence). J lost 8 bases, V lost 6 bases, and 9 bases had no gene match. The CDR3 DNA reads as TGCAGTGCCGAGGGACTAGCGGGAATTGGGGGGGAGCTGTTTTTT. Amino acids: CSAEGLAGIGGELFF.

This chain connects TRBV29-1 to TRBJ2-5; possibly TRBD1 for D (5 bases). The V gene lost 7 bases and the J gene lost 5 bases, with 23 bases spanning the gap. The CDR3 is 15 amino acids. The germline CDR1 and CDR2 sequences are SQVTM and ANQGSEA. CDR3 bases: TGCAGCGAGGGGATGGGGCCAGCCTCACGGGAGACCCAGTACTTC. It specifies CSEGMGPASRETQYF. The whole variable domain, filled in from reference TRBV29-1 and TRBJ2-5, reads SAVISQKPSRDICQRGTSLTIQCQVDSQVTMMFWYRQQPGQSLTLIATANQGSEATYESGFVIDKFPISRPNLTFSTLTVSNMSPEDSSIYLCSEGMGPASRETQYFGPGTRLLVL.

The sample holds many counts of this clonotype. This chain uses TRBV6-5 with TRBJ1-6, with a weak D call TRBD1 (5 bases). The CDR3 consists of 13 residues. The germline V gene encodes CDR1 MNHEY and CDR2 SVGAGI. Trimming removed 6 bases at V and 7 bases at J, with 10 bases between. In nucleotides, the CDR3 is TGTGCCAGCAGGGACAACCAGAATTCACCCCTCCACTTT. Translation gives CASRDNQNSPLHF.

About this clonotype itself: A single base separates this from a much larger clone, so it may be a read error. This chain uses TRBV9 with TRBJ1-1, with no clear D. Germline loops: CDR1 SGDLS, CDR2 YYNGEE. CDR3 length: 14 residues. CDR3 amino acids: CASGPPVGNTEAFF. For the CDR3, the DNA is TGTGCTAGTGGTCCCCCCGTTGGGAACACTGAAGCTTTCTTT.

The sample holds one count of this clonotype. This chain connects TRBV7-6 to TRBJ1-6; TRBD1 aligns across 11 bases. After removal of 6 bases from V and 10 bases from J, the junction contained 8 bases not matched to a gene. CDR1 SGHVS and CDR2 FNYEAQ come from the germline V gene. The CDR3 covers 15 residues. The CDR3 region is CASSTGQGAESPLHF. The CDR3 nucleotides are TGTGCCAGCAGTACAGGACAGGGGGCGGAATCACCCCTCCACTTT. Full variable domain (outside the CDR3, taken from reference TRBV7-6 and TRBJ1-6): GAGVSQSPRYKVTKRGQDVALRCDPISGHVSLYWYRQALGQGPEFLTYFNYEAQQDKSGLPNDRFSAERPEGSISTLTIQRTEQRDSAMYRCASSTGQGAESPLHFGNGTRLTVT.